This T cell receptor (beta chain) was recorded in a study of T-cell memory formation after mild COVID-19. Study results and caveats: Memory sampled before infection contained some responding clones, suggesting cross-reactive memory joined.

This clonotype has a count of ten or more. Its antigen is currently unknown. Germline V gene data show CDR1 as MGHRA and CDR2 as YSYEKL. This CDR3 is built from 20 residues. V shed 1 base and J 4 bases; nucleotides not matched to a gene: 20. After 5'RACE with constant-segment primers, TCR alpha and TCR beta cDNA libraries carrying sample barcodes and UMIs were obtained. TCRdb used MiXCR to reprocess the 5' RACE reads, holding one entry per CDR3 protein. The sample includes fewer than 500,000 distinct CDR3 sequences, approximately 23% seen only once; the top ten take around 12%. This chain joins TRBV4-1 and TRBJ1-2; 8 positions match TRBD1. The sequence was collected from an adult woman who had mild COVID-19 (a few samples of this study predate the infection). Cell type and time point are not known. The material sequenced was PBMCs or a T cell subset sorted from them (not recorded which). CDR3 sequence: CASSQGAGGGRLAIPYGYTF. The CDR3 DNA reads as TGCGCCAGCAGCCAAGGGGCAGGGGGCGGGCGACTCGCCATCCCCTATGGCTACACCTTC.